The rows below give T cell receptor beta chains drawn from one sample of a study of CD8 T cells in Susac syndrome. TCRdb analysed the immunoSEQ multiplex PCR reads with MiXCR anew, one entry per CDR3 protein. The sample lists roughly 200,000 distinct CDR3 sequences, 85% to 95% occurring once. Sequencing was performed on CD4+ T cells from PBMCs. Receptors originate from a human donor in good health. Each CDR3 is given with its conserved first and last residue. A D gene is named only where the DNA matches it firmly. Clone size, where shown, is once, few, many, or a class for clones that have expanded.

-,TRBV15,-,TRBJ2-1,CATSRGGIEYNEQFF,TGTGCCACCAGCAGAGGTGGGATCGAGTACAATGAGCAGTTCTTC
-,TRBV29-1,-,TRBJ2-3,CSVQGAEDTQYF,TGCAGCGTTCAAGGGGCGGAAGATACGCAGTATTTT
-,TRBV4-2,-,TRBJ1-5,CASSLPTEPQHF,TGTGCCAGCAGCCTACCGACTGAGCCCCAGCATTTT
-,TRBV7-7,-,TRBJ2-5,CASSWDPQETQYF,TGTGCTAGCAGCTGGGACCCTCAAGAGACCCAGTACTTC
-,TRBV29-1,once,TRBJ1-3,CSVEVTKGPGNTIYF,TGCAGCGTTGAAGTAACGAAGGGGCCAGGAAACACCATATATTTT
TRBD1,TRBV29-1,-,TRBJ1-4,CSVRQGLEKLFF,TGCAGCGTGCGACAGGGACTTGAAAAACTGTTTTTT
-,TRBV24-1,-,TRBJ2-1,CATSVPGTANEQFF,TGTGCCACCAGTGTCCCCGGGACGGCGAATGAGCAGTTCTTC
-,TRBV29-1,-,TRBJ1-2,CSVENAPNYGYTF,TGCAGCGTTGAAAATGCTCCTAACTATGGCTACACCTTC
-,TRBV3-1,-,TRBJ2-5,CASSLWRGLETQYF,TGTGCCAGCAGCCTATGGAGGGGGCTCGAGACCCAGTACTTC
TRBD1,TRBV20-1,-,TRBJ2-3,CSARDRTGGYTDTQYF,TGCAGTGCTAGAGATAGGACAGGGGGATACACAGATACGCAGTATTTT
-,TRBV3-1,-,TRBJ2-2,CASSQEGQGTGELFF,TGTGCCAGCAGCCAAGAAGGCCAAGGGACCGGGGAGCTGTTTTTT
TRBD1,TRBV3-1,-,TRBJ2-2,CASSQGQFTGELFF,TGTGCCAGCAGCCAGGGACAGTTCACCGGGGAGCTGTTTTTT
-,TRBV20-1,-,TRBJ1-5,CSARKDRNQPQHF,TGCAGTGCTAGAAAGGATCGCAATCAGCCCCAGCATTTT
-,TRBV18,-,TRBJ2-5,CASLSGADQETQYF,TGTGCCAGCCTCTCCGGGGCGGACCAAGAGACCCAGTACTTC
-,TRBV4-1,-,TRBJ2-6,CASSQEVGTGANVLTF,TGCGCCAGCAGCCAAGAAGTCGGGACTGGGGCCAACGTCCTGACTTTC
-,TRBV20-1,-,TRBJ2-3,CSGPGASTDTQYF,TGCAGTGGTCCAGGGGCGAGTACAGATACGCAGTATTTT
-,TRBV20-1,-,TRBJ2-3,CSARDGGSGSDTQYF,TGCAGTGCTAGAGATGGAGGGTCCGGCTCAGATACGCAGTATTTT
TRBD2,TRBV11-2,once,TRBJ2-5,CASSTRTSGGAETQYF,TGTGCCAGCAGCACAAGGACTAGCGGGGGGGCAGAGACCCAGTACTTC
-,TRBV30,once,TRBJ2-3,CAWSPQTRHTQYF,TGTGCCTGGAGTCCTCAGACTCGGCATACGCAGTATTTT
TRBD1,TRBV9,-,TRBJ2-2,CASRDTGDTSGELFF,TGTGCCAGCAGAGACACAGGGGATACGAGCGGGGAGCTGTTTTTT
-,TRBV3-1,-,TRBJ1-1,CATSVGSGGNTEAFF,TGTGCCACCAGCGTAGGGTCAGGCGGAAACACTGAAGCTTTCTTT
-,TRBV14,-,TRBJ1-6,CASSQEPSFSVHSYNSPLHF,TGTGCCAGCAGCCAAGAGCCCTCTTTTTCCGTACACTCCTATAATTCACCCCTCCACTTT
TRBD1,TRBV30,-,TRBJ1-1,CAWSTGVANTEAFF,TGTGCCTGGAGTACAGGGGTGGCGAACACTGAAGCTTTCTTT
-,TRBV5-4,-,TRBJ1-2,CASSLEADGYTF,TGTGCCAGCAGCTTGGAAGCTGATGGCTACACCTTC
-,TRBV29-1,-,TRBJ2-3,CSVLVLSTDTQYF,TGCAGCGTTCTTGTCTTGTCCACAGATACGCAGTATTTT
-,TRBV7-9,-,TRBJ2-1,CASSSDWKNEQFF,TGTGCCAGCAGTTCCGACTGGAAGAATGAGCAGTTCTTC
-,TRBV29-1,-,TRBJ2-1,CSAQGASPESYNEQFF,TGCAGCGCCCAAGGGGCCTCTCCGGAGTCCTACAATGAGCAGTTCTTC
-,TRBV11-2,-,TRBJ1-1,CASSAGQNTEAFF,TGTGCCAGCAGCGCCGGACAGAACACTGAAGCTTTCTTT
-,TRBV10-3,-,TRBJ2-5,CAISESPPGGAWETQYF,TGTGCCATCAGTGAGTCACCGCCGGGTGGGGCGTGGGAGACCCAGTACTTC
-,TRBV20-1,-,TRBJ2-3,CSAQAAPGLSTDTQYF,TGCAGTGCTCAGGCGGCCCCGGGACTTAGCACAGATACGCAGTATTTT
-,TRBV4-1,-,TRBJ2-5,CASSRRGPSQETQYF,TGCGCCAGCAGCCGTCGTGGGCCTAGCCAAGAGACCCAGTACTTC
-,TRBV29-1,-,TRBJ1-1,CSVHGNTEAFF,TGCAGCGTGCACGGGAACACTGAAGCTTTCTTT
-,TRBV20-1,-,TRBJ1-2,CRGTEGDKSYGYTF,TGCAGAGGTACAGAGGGCGATAAATCCTATGGCTACACCTTC
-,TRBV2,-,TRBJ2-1,CASRASSLQFF,TGTGCCAGCAGAGCCTCTAGTTTGCAGTTCTTC
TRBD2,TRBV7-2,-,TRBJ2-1,CASNQAGLTYNEQFF,TGTGCCAGCAACCAAGCGGGGTTAACCTACAATGAGCAGTTCTTC